This entry lists 22 T cell receptor beta chains sequenced from one sample in a study of memory CD8 T cells in hepatitis C reinfection. The data were produced by immunoSEQ multiplex PCR, yet TCRdb's version contains in-frame clones alone and is incomplete. The table includes approximately 50,000 clones, over 85% detected once. Time point specified: pre-reinfection, 55 to 20 weeks before reinfection detection. The sorted cells went straight to TCR sequencing with no prior in vitro expansion. Source material: naive CD8+ T cells sorted from blood. The receptors shown here come from a man between 18 and 29 years old with hepatitis C virus infection.

The V call is TRBV13, the J call TRBJ1-6; 8 bases are a match to TRBD1. With 4 bases clipped from V and 8 bases from J, the junction kept 7 bases outside the gene matches. This CDR3 has 15 residues. Per germline, CDR1 PRHDT and CDR2 FYEKMQ (reference sequence). The CDR3 nucleotides are TGTGCCAGCAGCTCAGGGCCAGGGGGCGATTCACCCCTCCACTTT. Amino acids: CASSSGPGGDSPLHF. Full variable domain (outside the CDR3, taken from reference TRBV13 and TRBJ1-6): AAGVIQSPRHLIKEKRETATLKCYPIPRHDTVYWYQQGPGQDPQFLISFYEKMQSDKGSIPDRFSAQQFSDYHSELNMSSLELGDSALYFCASSSGPGGDSPLHFGNGTRLTVT.

This chain joins TRBV4-1 and TRBJ1-2; TRBD1 aligns across 7 bases. CDR3 size: 20 residues. V lost 0 bases and J lost 0; bases outside the gene matches: 16. Germline V gene data show CDR1 as MGHRA and CDR2 as YSYEKL. CDR3 residues: CASSQEASGTDNSANYGYTF. DNA for the CDR3: TGCGCCAGCAGCCAAGAGGCCTCCGGGACAGATAATTCAGCTAACTATGGCTACACCTTC.

The chain couples TRBV7-9 to TRBJ1-2; 11 nucleotides align to TRBD1. The J segment lost 4 bases and the V segment lost 6 bases, leaving 4 bases of the junction unmatched. The germline CDR1 and CDR2 sequences are SEHNR and FQNEAQ (reference sequence). This CDR3 region has 14 residues. The CDR3 is CASSVDRGPYGYTF. The CDR3 DNA is TGTGCCAGCAGTGTGGACAGGGGGCCCTATGGCTACACCTTC.

The genes are TRBV6-6 and TRBJ2-1, with TRBD1 matching 7 bases. Germline assignment: CDR1 MNHNY and CDR2 SVGAGI (reference sequence). The junction had 5 bases not matched to a gene; V was cut back by 6 bases and J by 0 bases. The CDR3 has 15 amino acids. For the CDR3, the DNA is TGTGCCAGCAGACCTAGGGGGCCCTCCTACAATGAGCAGTTCTTC. Amino acids: CASRPRGPSYNEQFF.

This sequence joins TRBV6-6 and TRBJ2-7; tentatively, D is TRBD2 (5 bases). This CDR3 has 13 amino acids. The V end was cut by 2 bases, the J end by 4 bases, with 9 bases between. Germline V gene lookup returns CDR1 MNHNY and CDR2 SVGAGI (reference sequence). For the CDR3, the DNA is TGTGCCAGCAGTTACGGGCCGGGGTACGAGCAGTACGTC. Its translation is CASSYGPGYEQYV.

This clone was detected only a few times. The genes are TRBV9 and TRBJ1-4; D ambiguous. CDR3 length: 15 residues. The V end lost 1 base, the J end lost 5 bases, and 12 bases lay between the germline ends. The germline V gene encodes CDR1 SGDLS and CDR2 YYNGEE. The CDR3 DNA is TGTGCCAGCAGCGTATTCGGGGAAGCCAATGAAAAACTGTTTTTT. Translation: CASSVFGEANEKLFF.

J is TRBJ1-2 and V is TRBV19; possibly TRBD1 for D (6 bases). Germline-derived CDR1 and CDR2 are LNHDA and SQIVND (reference sequence). V lost 7 bases to trimming and J lost 7 bases, with 13 bases between them. This CDR3 is 12 amino acids long. CDR3 sequence reads: CASTLGQLGYTF. CDR3 coding DNA: TGTGCCAGTACTTTGGGACAACTTGGCTACACCTTC.

The chain couples TRBV11-2 to TRBJ2-7; 13 bases fit TRBD2. The V gene's germline CDR1 is SGHAT and CDR2 FQNNGV. This CDR3 spans 16 amino acids. Trimming took 5 bases from V and 0 from J; bases not matched to a gene: 4. The DNA of the CDR3 is TGTGCCAGCAGCACCTGGACTAGCGGGAGCTCCTACGAGCAGTACTTC. This encodes CASSTWTSGSSYEQYF.

This clone was observed a few times. V gene TRBV11-2 combines with J gene TRBJ2-5; 10 bases fit TRBD2. The ends lost 4 bases at V and 3 bases at J; junction bases unmatched: 11. The CDR3 is made up of 17 amino acids. Germline V lookup: CDR1 SGHAT, CDR2 FQNNGV. The CDR3 DNA reads as TGTGCCAGCAGCTCACCGTGGGGCCTAGCGGGGGAAGAGACCCAGTACTTC. It yields the protein CASSSPWGLAGEETQYF.

The V gene is TRBV5-1, the J gene TRBJ2-3; the D gene is possibly TRBD2 (6 bases). V was clipped by 4 bases and J by 5 bases, with 26 bases between them. This CDR3 is 18 amino acids long. Germline V gives CDR1 SGHRS, CDR2 YFSETQ. The CDR3 sequence: CASSPGVSSLLDGDTQYF. Here the CDR3 DNA reads TGCGCCAGCAGCCCGGGGGTGAGCAGCTTACTTGATGGAGATACGCAGTATTTT.

The V and J genes are TRBV7-9 and TRBJ2-7; D may be TRBD2 (6 bases). The CDR3 contains 14 residues. V lost 5 bases to trimming and J lost 1 base, with 12 bases between them. CDR1 and CDR2 (germline): SEHNR, FQNEAQ (reference sequence). Here the CDR3 DNA reads TGTGCCAGCAGCACGACTAGGACTTCCTACGAGCAGTACTTC. Translated: CASSTTRTSYEQYF.

The rearrangement uses TRBV5-1 and TRBJ2-1; 10 bases agree with TRBD2. CDR3 length: 15 amino acids. Germline CDR1 reads SGHRS; CDR2 reads YFSETQ. J was trimmed by 7 bases and V by 0 bases; bases with no gene match: 4. CDR3 in DNA: TGCGCCAGCAGCTTGGCCGGGACTAGCGTAAATGAGCAGTTCTTC. Its translation: CASSLAGTSVNEQFF. Supplemented by reference TRBV5-1 and TRBJ2-1, the full variable domain reads KAGVTQTPRYLIKTRGQQVTLSCSPISGHRSVSWYQQTPGQGLQFLFEYFSETQRNKGNFPGRFSGRQFSNSRSEMNVSTLELGDSALYLCASSLAGTSVNEQFFGPGTRLTVL.

V and J are TRBV7-8 and TRBJ2-2; D perhaps matches TRBD1 (7 bases). This CDR3 contains 16 residues. Trimming cost V 6 bases and J 1 base, with 15 bases left between them. Germline lookup yields CDR1 SGHVS and CDR2 FQNEAQ. The CDR3 coding sequence is TGTGCCAGCAGTCCTCCAGGGGGAGGGAACACCGGGGAGCTGTTTTTT. This codes for CASSPPGGGNTGELFF.

The rearrangement links TRBV6-5 to TRBJ1-1; D is possibly TRBD1 (6 bases). The CDR3 is made up of 14 amino acids. Germline CDR1 is MNHEY and CDR2 is SVGAGI. V gave up 5 bases and J gave up 0 bases, with 10 bases separating them. The CDR3, as DNA: TGTGCCAGCAGTACCGGGACAATGAACACTGAAGCTTTCTTT. Its translation: CASSTGTMNTEAFF.

The rearrangement links TRBV7-2 to TRBJ2-7; TRBD2 agrees at 7 bases. From germline, CDR1 is SGHTA and CDR2 FQGNSA. The CDR3 contains 12 residues. V shed 11 bases, J shed 6 bases, and the junction held 10 bases outside the gene matches. The CDR3 region has the DNA TGTGCCGATCGAGCGGGACGTAGCGAGCAGTACGTC. Amino acid sequence: CADRAGRSEQYV.

The chain carries TRBV28 and TRBJ2-5; D possibly corresponds to TRBD1 (5 bases). V was pared by 11 bases and J by 11 bases, with 21 bases between. This CDR3 has 12 residues. Germline-derived CDR1 and CDR2 are MDHEN and SYDVKM. The CDR3 is CAGPSGSEEQYF. In DNA, the CDR3 is TGTGCCGGGCCCTCAGGGTCAGAGGAGCAGTACTTC. Variable domain in full (rest from reference TRBV28 and TRBJ2-5): DVKVTQSSRYLVKRTGEKVFLECVQDMDHENMFWYRQDPGLGLRLIYFSYDVKMKEKGDIPEGYSVSREKKERFSLILESASTNQTSMYLCAGPSGSEEQYFGPGTRLLVL.

This clone was seen a handful of times. The chain joins TRBV30 to TRBJ1-1; D may be TRBD1 (5 bases). The V gene lost 4 bases and the J gene lost 1 base, with 7 bases spanning the gap. Per germline, CDR1 GTSNPN and CDR2 SVGIG (reference sequence). The CDR3 sequence is 12 residues long. CDR3 loop: CAWIGGNTEAFF. Here the CDR3 DNA reads TGTGCCTGGATCGGGGGGAACACTGAAGCTTTCTTT.

The V and J genes are TRBV4-1 and TRBJ2-2, with D perhaps TRBD2 (5 bases). V was shortened by 1 base and J by 0 bases, with 9 bases between the two germline ends. Germline V gene lookup returns CDR1 MGHRA and CDR2 YSYEKL. The CDR3 runs 16 residues. The CDR3 loop reads CASSQVGETNTGELFF. CDR3 in DNA: TGCGCCAGCAGCCAAGTCGGGGAGACGAACACCGGGGAGCTGTTTTTT.

This clone has a single count. V gene TRBV5-6 combines with J gene TRBJ2-1; 7 nucleotides match TRBD1. Germline-derived CDR1 and CDR2 are SGHDT and YYEEEE. V shed 3 bases and J 7 bases; nucleotides not matched to a gene: 19. The CDR3 contains 18 residues. This CDR3 is CASSSTTAPGQRPNEQFF. The CDR3 nucleotides are TGTGCCAGCAGCTCGACAACCGCGCCGGGACAGAGACCGAATGAGCAGTTCTTC. Using reference TRBV5-6 and TRBJ2-1 for the parts outside the CDR3, the full variable domain is DAGVTQSPTHLIKTRGQQVTLRCSPKSGHDTVSWYQQALGQGPQFIFQYYEEEERQRGNFPDRFSGHQFPNYSSELNVNALLLGDSALYLCASSSTTAPGQRPNEQFFGPGTRLTVL.

This chain connects TRBV4-1 to TRBJ2-2; D not resolved. Germline assignment: CDR1 MGHRA and CDR2 YSYEKL. The CDR3 is made up of 15 amino acids. V was trimmed by 2 bases and J by 2 bases, leaving 9 bases between them. CDR3 coding DNA: TGCGCCAGCAGCCAACTACAGAGCAACACCGGGGAGCTGTTTTTT. Its protein product is CASSQLQSNTGELFF.

This rearrangement joins TRBV28 to TRBJ1-5; TRBD1 agrees at 8 bases. Germline values: CDR1 MDHEN, CDR2 SYDVKM. V lost 6 bases to trimming and J lost 2 bases; unmatched junction nucleotides: 6. The CDR3 length is 15 residues. CDR3 residues: CASRRQGIRNQPQHF. The CDR3 DNA is TGTGCCAGCAGGAGACAGGGGATTCGCAATCAGCCCCAGCATTTT.

The chain is built from TRBV27 and TRBJ2-6; the D is unclear. V was shortened by 2 bases and J by 2 bases, with 7 bases between the two germline ends. CDR1 and CDR2 (germline): MNHEY, SMNVEV (reference sequence). The CDR3 loop spans 15 amino acids. The CDR3 bases are TGTGCCAGCAGTTTACGGTATGCTGGGGCCAACGTCCTGACTTTC. Encoded protein: CASSLRYAGANVLTF.